This T cell receptor beta chain was recovered during a study of blood T cell repertoires in COVID-19. Trimming removed 6 bases from V and 5 bases from J, with 13 bases in between. Germline CDR1 is LNHDA and CDR2 is SQIVND (reference sequence). There are 14 residues in the CDR3. Assay used: immunoSEQ multiplex PCR; TCRdb lists only in-frame clones, some missing. The table lists about 280,000 clones, around 85% of them singletons, with about 2.5% in the top ten. The sample was PBMCs or T cells enriched from blood (not recorded which). The sequence derives from a woman aged 50 to 60 who had recovered from COVID-19. V usage is TRBV19 and J usage is TRBJ2-2; D perhaps matches TRBD1 (5 bases). CDR3 residues: CASSTQVGTGELFF. The DNA of the CDR3 is TGTGCCAGTAGCACACAGGTGGGAACCGGGGAGCTGTTTTTT.